This T cell receptor beta chain was identified in a study of blood T cell repertoires in COVID-19. CDR1 is MNHNY, CDR2 SVGAGI, per germline (reference sequence). The CDR3 has 15 amino acids. J gave up 2 bases and V 8 bases, and 7 bases lay outside the gene matches. This clone showed up just a few times. The table came from immunoSEQ multiplex PCR; TCRdb's copy has only in-frame clones and leaves some out. The data show around 97,000 clones, 75% to 90% seen once. This TCR was recovered from a human donor in a cohort sampled during active or convalescent COVID-19. The V and J genes are TRBV6-6 and TRBJ2-1; 9 bases line up with TRBD2. The sample comprised peripheral blood. CDR3 bases: TGTGCCAGCGGCCCGGGCGGGGGGGCCTACAATGAGCAGTTCTTC. Translated: CASGPGGGAYNEQFF.